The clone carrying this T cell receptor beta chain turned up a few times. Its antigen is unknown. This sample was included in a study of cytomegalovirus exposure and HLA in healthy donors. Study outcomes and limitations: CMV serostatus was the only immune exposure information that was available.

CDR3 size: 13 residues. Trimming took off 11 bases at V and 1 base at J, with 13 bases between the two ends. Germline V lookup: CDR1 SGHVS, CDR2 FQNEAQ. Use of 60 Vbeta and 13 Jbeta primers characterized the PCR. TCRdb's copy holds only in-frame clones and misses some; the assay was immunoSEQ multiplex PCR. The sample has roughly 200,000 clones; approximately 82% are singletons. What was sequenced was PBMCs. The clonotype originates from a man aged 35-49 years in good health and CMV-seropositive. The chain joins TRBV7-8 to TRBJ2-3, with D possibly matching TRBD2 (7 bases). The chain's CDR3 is CALGGGGTDTQYF. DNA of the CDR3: TGTGCCTTAGGGGGGGGTGGCACAGATACGCAGTATTTT.